This TCR beta chain comes out of a study of shared clonotypes between healthy human individuals. At the level of the study: Donors had three CD4 naive, three CD4 memory, two CD8 naive and one CD8 memory plate apiece.

Healthy adults negative for HIV, lacking recent acute infections or vaccinations, served as donors. The authors divided CD4+ cells into CD45RA+ naive and CD45RA-negative memory subsets. The CDR3 sequence is 15 residues long. V shed 4 bases and J shed 5 bases, with 17 bases lying between them. Germline loops: CDR1 MNHEY, CDR2 SMNVEV (reference sequence). It was across several immunoSEQ plates that each subset's genomic DNA was evenly split. Here immunoSEQ multiplex PCR was the method, and the copy in TCRdb shows in-frame clones only, minus some. The table records more than 400,000 clones, around 96% of them present only once.

This sequence originates from a woman aged 25-40 years in good health. The material sequenced was naive CD4+ T cells sorted from blood. Sample subset: CD45RA+ positively selected. V usage is TRBV27 and J usage is TRBJ1-2, with D unclear. The CDR3 protein is CASSSTLWGTYGYTF. The CDR3 DNA sequence: TGTGCCAGCAGTTCTACCCTCTGGGGAACTTATGGCTACACCTTC.